A selection of T cell receptor beta chains follows, all from one sample in a study of T cell clones after liver transplantation. Clones were sequenced by immunoSEQ multiplex PCR, and TCRdb holds only the in-frame ones, with some missing. This sample yields 77,000 or so clones, of which about 80% are seen a single time; about 0.79% belongs to the top ten. The sequencing here drew on CD4+ T cells from blood, taken 12 months after liver transplant. These receptors all stem from a human patient who received a liver transplant. The graft donor may have contributed some T cells. The CDR3 runs from the conserved cysteine through the conserved F or W. The D gene is left open where the match is weak. Size values are once, few and many counts, or a class for expanded clones, and some rows have none.

17 | . | TRBJ2-3 | TRBD1 | TRBV5-1 | TGCGCCAGCAGCTCCCGGGACAGCCTCTCGTTCACAGATACGCAGTATTTT | CASSSRDSLSFTDTQYF
14 | . | TRBJ2-1 | . | TRBV7-9 | TGTGCCAGCAGCAGCCATAGCTCCTACAATGAGCAGTTCTTC | CASSSHSSYNEQFF
15 | . | TRBJ2-1 | TRBD1 | TRBV7-9 | TGTGCCAGCAGGTTACAGGGGAGCTCCTACAATGAGCAGTTCTTC | CASRLQGSSYNEQFF
12 | . | TRBJ2-7 | TRBD1 | TRBV28 | TGTGCCAGTCGGACAGGGGGCTACGAGCAGTACTTC | CASRTGGYEQYF
17 | . | TRBJ2-5 | TRBD2 | TRBV25-1 | TGTGCCAGCAGTGAAGGGCTAGCGGGAGGGCCTAGGGAGACCCAGTACTTC | CASSEGLAGGPRETQYF
16 | . | TRBJ2-1 | TRBD2 | TRBV5-6 | TGTGCCAGCAGCTTGGGAGGGGCTAGCGGGTACAATGAGCAGTTCTTC | CASSLGGASGYNEQFF
15 | . | TRBJ2-1 | . | TRBV10-2 | TGCGCCAGCAGGCCCCGGGGCGGGGCAGGCAATGAGCAGTTCTTC | CASRPRGGAGNEQFF
13 | . | TRBJ2-4 | TRBD1 | TRBV7-2 | TGTGCCAGCCGAGGGGGCTCCAAAAACATTCAGTACTTC | CASRGGSKNIQYF
13 | . | TRBJ1-4 | . | TRBV6-1 | TGTGCCAGCAGTGGGACAGTTAATGAAAAACTGTTTTTT | CASSGTVNEKLFF
14 | . | TRBJ1-5 | TRBD1 | TRBV6-5 | TGTGCCAGCAGAAAGGGACAGGGTAATCAGCCCCAGCATTTT | CASRKGQGNQPQHF
12 | . | TRBJ1-2 | . | TRBV28 | TGTGCCAGCAGTACTATAAACTATGGCTACACCTTC | CASSTINYGYTF
14 | . | TRBJ2-1 | . | TRBV6-1 | TGTGCCAGCAGTGAAGTGGGCAGAAGCAATGAGCAGTTCTTC | CASSEVGRSNEQFF
15 | . | TRBJ1-5 | . | TRBV28 | TGTGCCAGCAGTCCTACAGGGAGGAACCGGCAGCCCCAGCATTTT | CASSPTGRNRQPQHF
12 | once | TRBJ2-5 | TRBD2 | TRBV19 | TGTGCCAGTAGCGAAGCGGGGGAGACCCAGTACTTC | CASSEAGETQYF
14 | . | TRBJ2-3 | TRBD1 | TRBV9 | TGTGCCAGCAGCGTACAGGGGGGCACAGATACGCAGTATTTT | CASSVQGGTDTQYF
16 | . | TRBJ1-1 | TRBD1 | TRBV18 | TGTGCCAGCTCACCCGGGACAGGTTACATGAACACTGAAGCTTTCTTT | CASSPGTGYMNTEAFF
15 | . | TRBJ2-3 | TRBD1 | TRBV19 | TGTGCCAGCCAACTCGGGACAGGCATGACAGATACGCAGTATTTT | CASQLGTGMTDTQYF
15 | . | TRBJ2-3 | TRBD2 | TRBV18 | TGTGCCAGCTCACAGGCTAGCGGGAGGGCGGATACGCAGTATTTT | CASSQASGRADTQYF
12 | few | TRBJ1-4 | . | TRBV28 | TGTGCCAGCAGTTCAGGCGGTGAAAAACTGTTTTTT | CASSSGGEKLFF
16 | . | TRBJ2-4 | TRBD2 | TRBV30 | TGTGCCTGGAGATCCCGGAGCAGCGGGGTCAAAAACATTCAGTACTTC | CAWRSRSSGVKNIQYF
14 | once | TRBJ1-1 | TRBD1 | TRBV9 | TGTGCCAGCAGCGTTCAGGGGGCGGGAACTGAAGCTTTCTTT | CASSVQGAGTEAFF
15 | few | TRBJ2-7 | . | TRBV9 | TGTGCCAGCAGCGTAGGGGCCGGCTCAGCAGACGAGCAGTACTTC | CASSVGAGSADEQYF
15 | . | TRBJ2-7 | TRBD1 | TRBV5-3 | TGTGCCAGAAGCTTTGAAGGACAGGGGTACTACGAGCAGTACTTC | CARSFEGQGYYEQYF
13 | . | TRBJ1-4 | . | TRBV5-1 | TGCGCCAGCAGCTTGGGGGGTAATGAAAAACTGTTTTTT | CASSLGGNEKLFF
15 | . | TRBJ2-7 | . | TRBV28 | TGTGCCAGCAGTTTGGAACAGGCAAGCTCCTACGAGCAGTACTTC | CASSLEQASSYEQYF
15 | . | TRBJ2-3 | . | TRBV30 | TGTGCCTGGCGTGGGGGGGGGCGGGGGACAGATACGCAGTATTTT | CAWRGGGRGTDTQYF
14 | . | TRBJ1-2 | . | TRBV28 | TGTGCCAGCAGTTTACGGTGGAGGGGGTCGGGCTACACCTTC | CASSLRWRGSGYTF
15 | few | TRBJ2-1 | . | TRBV18 | TGTGCCAGCTCACCACGAGGACTGGAAAACAATGAGCAGTTCTTC | CASSPRGLENNEQFF
14 | . | TRBJ2-7 | . | TRBV18 | TGTGCCAGCTCACCAGGGCAGGGGCTTTACGAGCAGTACTTC | CASSPGQGLYEQYF
20 | . | TRBJ2-1 | TRBD1 | TRBV16 | TGTGCCAGCAGCCAAGTCGGGGACAGGGGGGTCATAAGCTCCTACAATGAGCAGTTCTTC | CASSQVGDRGVISSYNEQFF